Below are 7 T cell receptor beta chains sequenced from a single sample in a study of cytomegalovirus exposure and HLA in healthy donors. Libraries were prepared by immunoSEQ multiplex PCR; TCRdb keeps only in-frame clonotypes and omits some of them. The table has roughly 100,000 clones, roughly 94% seen once; the top ten hold roughly 0.82%. The sample was PBMCs. All receptors derive from a woman aged 18-29 years in good health and CMV-seronegative.

The chain employs TRBV15 and TRBJ2-2; 9 nucleotides agree with TRBD1. Germline trimming cut 0 bases from V and 5 bases from J; bases unmatched to any gene: 1. Germline CDR1 reads LNHNV; CDR2 reads YYDKDF (reference sequence). The CDR3 contains 15 residues. CDR3 sequence (DNA): TGTGCCACCAGCAGAGAGACAGGGGGTACCGGGGAGCTGTTTTTT. This sequence encodes CATSRETGGTGELFF.

The genes are TRBV5-1 and TRBJ2-2; D uncertain. V lost 3 bases to trimming and J lost 4 bases, with 10 bases between them. This CDR3 region has 14 residues. CDR1 and CDR2 from the germline V gene are SGHRS and YFSETQ. Here the CDR3 reads CASSSSISTGELFF. For the CDR3, the DNA is TGCGCCAGCAGCTCATCAATTTCCACCGGGGAGCTGTTTTTT.

J is TRBJ2-3 and V is TRBV4-1; 8 bases agree with TRBD2. The CDR3 totals 19 residues. The ends lost 1 base at V and 6 bases at J; junction bases unmatched: 18. Looked up from germline, CDR1 is MGHRA and CDR2 is YSYEKL. CDR3 nucleotide sequence: TGCGCCAGCAGCCAAGCCGTATCCCAACGCGGCGGGAGGATGGATACGCAGTATTTT. Translating gives CASSQAVSQRGGRMDTQYF.

This clone was observed many times. The rearrangement links TRBV9 to TRBJ2-3, with a possible D match to TRBD2 (6 bases). Germline V gene sequence: CDR1 SGDLS, CDR2 YYNGEE. V lost 4 bases, J lost 4 bases, and 13 bases lay in between. This CDR3 has 14 amino acids. CDR3 protein: CASSQEGRADTQYF. CDR3 in DNA: TGTGCCAGCAGCCAGGAGGGCCGGGCAGATACGCAGTATTTT.

The chain joins TRBV7-3 to TRBJ2-1; 11 nucleotides line up with TRBD2. J gave up 7 bases and V 2 bases, and 7 bases lay outside the gene matches. Germline values: CDR1 SGHTA, CDR2 FQGTGA. This CDR3 region has 16 residues. CDR3 amino acids: CASSLWSSGGQNEQFF. The DNA for the CDR3 is TGTGCCAGCAGCTTATGGTCTAGCGGGGGGCAGAATGAGCAGTTCTTC.

The gene calls are TRBV30 and TRBJ1-6; no firm D call. This CDR3 region has 12 residues. V dropped 4 bases and J dropped 7 bases, with 8 bases sitting between them. CDR1 GTSNPN and CDR2 SVGIG come from the germline V gene (reference sequence). DNA of the CDR3: TGTGCCTGGATGATTCGGAATTCACCCCTCCACTTT. Protein sequence: CAWMIRNSPLHF.

The V and J genes are TRBV27 and TRBJ1-1; D is perhaps TRBD1 (5 bases). Trimming stripped 3 bases from V and 3 bases from J, with 8 bases between. Per the germline V gene, CDR1 is MNHEY and CDR2 is SMNVEV (reference sequence). The CDR3 runs 13 residues. In DNA, the CDR3 is TGTGCCAGCAGTTTTACAGGATACACTGAAGCTTTCTTT. Protein sequence: CASSFTGYTEAFF.